One sample yielded the 11 T cell receptor beta chains listed below, sequenced in a study of T cells in Graves' hyperthyroidism and ophthalmopathy. Template material for amplifying TCR beta CDR3 regions consisted of RNA transcripts. First-round RT-PCR with HTBI primers amplified the TCR CDR3 region. TCRdb analysed the multiplex PCR reads with MiXCR anew, one entry per CDR3 protein. In the table there are about 640,000 distinct CDR3 sequences, about 20% of which are singletons. Sequenced material: blood. These receptors were collected from a man aged 25-45 years with Graves' ophthalmopathy.

The chain links TRBV6-5 to TRBJ2-3, with D perhaps being TRBD1 or TRBD2 (5 bases each). Trimming shortened V by 2 bases and J by 2 bases, and 11 bases separated the two germline ends. Germline CDR1 and CDR2: MNHEY and SVGAGI. The CDR3 totals 15 residues. The chain's CDR3 is CASSYGGPPTDTQYF. The CDR3 DNA is TGTGCCAGCAGTTACGGGGGTCCCCCCACAGATACGCAGTATTTT.

This clonotype was counted between two and nine times. This chain joins TRBV28 and TRBJ1-2; D gene uncertain. This CDR3 spans 12 amino acids. V was clipped by 5 bases and J by 4 bases, with 8 bases between them. Germline V gene sequence: CDR1 MDHEN, CDR2 SYDVKM. In nucleotides, the CDR3 is TGTGCCAGCAGTAACAGACTCTATGGCTACACCTTC. Translated: CASSNRLYGYTF.

This clonotype was seen a few times. This chain uses TRBV27 with TRBJ1-5; D is possibly TRBD1 (5 bases). The CDR3 totals 14 residues. The V and J ends lost 10 bases and 0 bases respectively, with 13 bases between them. Germline assignment: CDR1 MNHEY and CDR2 SMNVEV (reference sequence). CDR3 nucleotides: TGTGCCACCAGGTACCAGGGTAGCAATCAGCCCCAGCATTTT. It translates to CATRYQGSNQPQHF.

V and J are TRBV13 and TRBJ1-2; 7 positions agree with TRBD1. Trimming at V came to 8 bases and at J to 6 bases, leaving 12 bases not matched to a gene. CDR3 length: 14 amino acids. Germline CDR1 PRHDT, CDR2 FYEKMQ (reference sequence). CDR3 sequence reads: CASFSTQGLDGYTF. The CDR3 DNA follows: TGTGCCAGCTTCTCGACACAGGGGTTAGATGGCTACACCTTC.

The J gene is TRBJ2-1, the V gene TRBV7-3, with 8 positions matching TRBD2. The CDR3 is 15 residues long. Germline values: CDR1 SGHTA, CDR2 FQGTGA. The trim removed 5 bases at V and 0 bases at J, leaving 3 bases unmatched. The CDR3 nucleotides read TGTGCCAGCAGCGAGAGCGGGAGCTCCTACAATGAGCAGTTCTTC. Its translation: CASSESGSSYNEQFF.

This clonotype appeared a few times. The chain recombines TRBV10-1 with TRBJ1-2; D call uncertain. Germline V gives CDR1 WNHNN, CDR2 SYGVQD (reference sequence). The CDR3 totals 17 residues. Trimming stripped 3 bases from V and 7 bases from J, with 24 bases between. Here the CDR3 reads CASSETGRWGRKSGYTF. The DNA of the CDR3 is TGCGCCAGCAGTGAAACCGGTCGGTGGGGTAGGAAGAGTGGCTACACCTTC.

This clonotype showed up many times. This chain links TRBV2 with TRBJ1-6; 9 bases are shared with TRBD1. The CDR3 runs 16 residues. The V segment lost 5 bases and the J segment 8 bases; nucleotides outside the gene matches: 10. Germline CDR1 and CDR2: SNHLY and FYNNEI. The CDR3 DNA is TGTGCCAGCAGTAACCCGTTGACAGGGGGAGATTCACCCCTCCACTTT. Amino acid sequence: CASSNPLTGGDSPLHF.

A word on this clonotype: An end of the junction does not agree with germline; a read error may underlie this. The rearrangement joins TRBV29-1 to TRBJ2-3; a possible D gene is TRBD1 (6 bases). Germline lookup yields CDR1 SQVTM and CDR2 ANQGSEA. The CDR3 has 15 residues. Here the CDR3 DNA reads TGCAGCGTTGAAAGGGCCCAGGGGCGCACAGATATGCAGTATTTT. Amino acids: CSVERAQGRTDMQYF.

There are many counts of this clonotype. The V and J genes are TRBV7-2 and TRBJ1-1; possibly TRBD1 for D (6 bases). Trimming took 0 bases from V and 5 from J, leaving 13 bases between them. Germline V gene data show CDR1 as SGHTA and CDR2 as FQGNSA. The CDR3 extends over 15 amino acids. CDR3 amino acids: CASSLAGGATTEAFF. Written as DNA, the CDR3 is TGTGCCAGCAGCTTAGCGGGGGGCGCGACGACTGAAGCTTTCTTT. The variable domain in full, with the rest retrieved from reference TRBV7-2 and TRBJ1-1, is GAGVSQSPSNKVTEKGKDVELRCDPISGHTALYWYRQSLGQGLEFLIYFQGNSAPDKSGLPSDRFSAERTGGSVSTLTIQRTQQEDSAVYLCASSLAGGATTEAFFGQGTRLTVV.

The table lists this clonotype with a few counts. This sequence joins TRBV12-3 or TRBV12-4 and TRBJ2-3; D may be TRBD2 (5 bases). Between the trimmed V and J ends, which lost 6 bases and 4 bases, there was a span of 5 bases. The CDR3 is made up of 11 amino acids. The CDR3 bases are TGTGCCAGCAGGGAGGCAGATACGCAGTATTTT. Translating it yields CASREADTQYF.

This clonotype was observed many times. The genes are TRBV2 and TRBJ1-5; 8 positions agree with TRBD1. Germline trimming cut 1 base from V and 7 bases from J; bases unmatched to any gene: 6. This CDR3 region has 15 residues. Germline V lookup: CDR1 SNHLY, CDR2 FYNNEI. The CDR3 coding sequence is TGTGCCAGCAGTGAAGGGCAGGGGGCTAGGCAGCCCCAGCATTTT. Translating it yields CASSEGQGARQPQHF.